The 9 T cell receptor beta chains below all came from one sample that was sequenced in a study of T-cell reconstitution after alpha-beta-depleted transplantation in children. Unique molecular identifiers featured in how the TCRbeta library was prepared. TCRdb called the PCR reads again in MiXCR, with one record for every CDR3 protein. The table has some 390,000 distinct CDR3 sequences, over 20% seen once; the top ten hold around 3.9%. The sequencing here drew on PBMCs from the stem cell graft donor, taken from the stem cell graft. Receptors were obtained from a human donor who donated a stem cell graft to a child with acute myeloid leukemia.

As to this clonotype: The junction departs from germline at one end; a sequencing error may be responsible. The CDR3 DNA reads as TGTGCCACCAGTCTGTGGGCAGGGGCCTACGAGCAGTACTTC. Translation: CATSLWAGAYEQYF. V is TRBV6-2 or TRBV6-3 and J is TRBJ2-7, with D possibly TRBD1 on 6 matching bases. There are 14 residues in the CDR3. CDR1 and CDR2 (germline): MNHEY, SVGEGT.

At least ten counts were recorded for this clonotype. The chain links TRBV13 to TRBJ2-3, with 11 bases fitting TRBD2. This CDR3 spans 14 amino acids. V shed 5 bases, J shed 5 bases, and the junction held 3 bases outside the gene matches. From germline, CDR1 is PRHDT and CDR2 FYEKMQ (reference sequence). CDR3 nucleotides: TGTGCCAGCAGCACGGGACTAGCGGAAGATACGCAGTATTTT. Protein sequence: CASSTGLAEDTQYF.

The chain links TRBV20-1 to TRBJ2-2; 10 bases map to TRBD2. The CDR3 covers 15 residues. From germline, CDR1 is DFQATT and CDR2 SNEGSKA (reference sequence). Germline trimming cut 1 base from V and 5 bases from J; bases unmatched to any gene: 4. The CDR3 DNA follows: TGCAGTGCTAGAGGGGGAGCGGGAGGGACCGGGGAGCTGTTTTTT. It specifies CSARGGAGGTGELFF.

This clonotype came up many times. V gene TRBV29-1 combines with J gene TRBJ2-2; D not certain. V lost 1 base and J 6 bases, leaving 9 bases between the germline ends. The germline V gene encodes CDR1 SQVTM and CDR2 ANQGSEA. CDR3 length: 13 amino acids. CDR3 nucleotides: TGCAGCGTTGAAGTGCACGTGTCCGGGGAGCTGTTTTTT. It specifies CSVEVHVSGELFF.

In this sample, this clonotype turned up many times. CDR3: CSAPLTGGGNEQFF. CDR3 DNA: TGCAGTGCTCCTCTTACGGGAGGAGGGAATGAGCAGTTCTTC. The rearrangement joins TRBV20-1 to TRBJ2-1; 7 bases agree with TRBD2. The CDR3 consists of 14 residues. Germline V CDR1 and CDR2: DFQATT, SNEGSKA (reference sequence). V lost 5 bases and J lost 7; bases outside the gene matches: 11.

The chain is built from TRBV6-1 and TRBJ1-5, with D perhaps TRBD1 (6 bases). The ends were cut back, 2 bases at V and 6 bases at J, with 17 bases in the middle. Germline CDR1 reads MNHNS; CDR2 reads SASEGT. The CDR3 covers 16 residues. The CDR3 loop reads CASSERQKGDSQPQHF. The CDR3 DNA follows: TGTGCCAGCAGTGAACGTCAGAAGGGGGATAGTCAGCCCCAGCATTTT.

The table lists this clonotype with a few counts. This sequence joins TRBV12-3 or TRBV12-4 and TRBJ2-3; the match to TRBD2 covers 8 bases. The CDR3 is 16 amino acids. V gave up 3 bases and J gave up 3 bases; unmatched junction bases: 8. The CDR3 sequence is CASSFGSGSGTDTQYF. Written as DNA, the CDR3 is TGTGCCAGCAGTTTCGGGAGCGGGAGCGGGACAGATACGCAGTATTTT.

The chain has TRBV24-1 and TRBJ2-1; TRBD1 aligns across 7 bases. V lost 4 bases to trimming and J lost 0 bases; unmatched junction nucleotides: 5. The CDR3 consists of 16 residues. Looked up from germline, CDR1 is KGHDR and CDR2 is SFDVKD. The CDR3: CATSDGTVYSYNEQFF. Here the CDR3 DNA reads TGTGCCACCAGTGACGGGACAGTCTACTCCTACAATGAGCAGTTCTTC.

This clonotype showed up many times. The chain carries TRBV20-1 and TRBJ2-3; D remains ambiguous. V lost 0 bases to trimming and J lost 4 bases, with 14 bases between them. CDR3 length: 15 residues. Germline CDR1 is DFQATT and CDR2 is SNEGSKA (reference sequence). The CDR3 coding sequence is TGCAGTGCTAGAGATTTTCAGAGGTTATCAGATACGCAGTATTTT. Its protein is CSARDFQRLSDTQYF.